This T cell receptor (beta chain) was recorded in a study of T cell responses to AZD1222 COVID-19 vaccine. Study-wide background: Second-dose timings of about 4 or about 12 weeks were pooled. Points from the study as a whole: Two doses of AZD1222 preceded a rise in Spike-specific TCR breadth and depth. Clonal diversity was possibly underestimated, and the donors were mostly white British, with more females.

The CDR3 covers 12 residues. CDR1 MNHEY and CDR2 SVGAGI come from the germline V gene. The V gene lost 2 bases and the J gene lost 9 bases, with 8 bases spanning the gap. Concerning this clone itself: No antigen is known for it.

The method was immunoSEQ multiplex PCR; TCRdb's version includes in-frame clones alone and lacks a portion of them. Of approximately 82,000 clones listed, 90% to 95% are singletons. The sequence was obtained from an adult in good health. The V call is TRBV6-5, the J call TRBJ2-1, with D unclear. Sequenced here: peripheral blood, sampled on day 0 of AZD1222 vaccination. In DNA, the CDR3 is TGTGCCAGCAGTTACCGTCGCGGTGAGCAGTTCTTC. Translating it yields CASSYRRGEQFF.